This TCR beta chain came from a study of identical twins. TCRdb ran MiXCR on the 5' RACE reads and lists one entry per CDR3 protein. This sample has about 430,000 distinct CDR3 sequences, with approximately 18% found just once. Regarding this clonotype: Antigen: not known.

Only healthy Caucasians were included as donors. Whole-study findings and limits: Cross-sectional statistical analysis, not tracking of the same donors, underpinned the conclusions. Low generation probability was overrepresented in out-of-frame alpha sequences shared by twins. High-abundance cord blood beta clonotypes had fewer insertions; memory repertoires showed none.

The CDR3 loop spans 15 amino acids. Germline V gives CDR1 SGHTA, CDR2 FQGTGA. The ends were cut back, 1 base at V and 2 bases at J, with 11 bases in the middle. V is TRBV7-3 and J is TRBJ1-1, with D unresolved. The source material was naive T cells sorted from blood. This TCR came from a middle-aged man in good health. The CDR3 sequence is CASSLSAGFNTEAFF. For the CDR3, the DNA is TGTGCCAGCAGCTTAAGTGCAGGTTTTAACACTGAAGCTTTCTTT.